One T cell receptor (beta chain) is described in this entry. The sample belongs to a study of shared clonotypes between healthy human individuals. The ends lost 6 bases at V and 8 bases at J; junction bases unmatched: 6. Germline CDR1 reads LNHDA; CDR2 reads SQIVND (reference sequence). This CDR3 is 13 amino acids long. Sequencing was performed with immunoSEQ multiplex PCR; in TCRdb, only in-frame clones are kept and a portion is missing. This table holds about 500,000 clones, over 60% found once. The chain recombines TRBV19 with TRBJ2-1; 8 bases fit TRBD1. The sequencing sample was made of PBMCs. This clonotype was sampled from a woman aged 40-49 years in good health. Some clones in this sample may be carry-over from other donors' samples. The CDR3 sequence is CASRPGGRDEQFF. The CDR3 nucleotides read TGTGCCAGTAGGCCAGGGGGCAGGGATGAGCAGTTCTTC. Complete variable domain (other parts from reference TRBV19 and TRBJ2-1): DGGITQSPKYLFRKEGQNVTLSCEQNLNHDAMYWYRQDPGQGLRLIYYSQIVNDFQKGDIAEGYSVSREKKESFPLTVTSAQKNPTAFYLCASRPGGRDEQFFGPGTRLTVL.